The rows below give T cell receptor beta chains drawn from one sample of a study of T cells in Graves' hyperthyroidism and ophthalmopathy. TCRdb fed the multiplex PCR reads into MiXCR, producing one record per CDR3 protein. This sample has a few hundred thousand distinct CDR3 sequences, with roughly 50% found just once. The source material was peripheral blood or thyroid tissue (not recorded which). These receptor sequences come from a woman between 18 and 30 years old with Graves' hyperthyroidism. The CDR3 runs from the conserved cysteine through the conserved F or W. D genes are given only for firm matches. Some rows mark clone size as missing; the rest say once, few, many or name a class of expanded clone.

clone_size,v_call,j_call,d_call,cdr3_aa,cdr3_nt
NA,TRBV3-1,TRBJ1-2,NA,CANSQAFFGYTF,NA
many,TRBV11-2,TRBJ1-1,NA,CASSLKGVVNTEAFF,TGTGCCAGCAGCTTAAAAGGGGTGGTGAACACTGAAGCTTTCTTT
NA,TRBV7-9,TRBJ2-5,NA,CASSPRVGQETQYF,TGTGCCAGCAGCCCCAGGGTGGGCCAAGAGACCCAGTACTTC
many,TRBV19,TRBJ1-2,TRBD1,CASSARTGGSYGYTF,TGTGCCAGTAGTGCCAGGACAGGGGGCAGCTATGGCTACACCTTC
once,TRBV20-1,TRBJ2-7,TRBD1,CSASGPGQGSYEQYF,TGCAGTGCTAGTGGTCCGGGACAGGGGAGCTACGAGCAGTACTTC
NA,TRBV12-3/TRBV12-4,TRBJ2-3,NA,CASKLGLTDTQYF,TGTGCCAGCAAATTGGGGTTGACAGATACGCAGTATTTT
NA,TRBV30,TRBJ2-5,NA,CAWSDVETQYF,TGTGCCTGGAGTGACGTAGAGACCCAGTACTTC
many,TRBV29-1,TRBJ2-5,NA,CSVAVRAKETQYF,TGCAGCGTTGCTGTCAGGGCAAAAGAGACCCAGTACTTC
many,TRBV14,TRBJ1-4,TRBD1,CASSQLTGVDEKLFF,TGTGCCAGCAGCCAGCTGACAGGGGTGGATGAAAAACTGTTTTTT
few,TRBV7-9,TRBJ2-7,NA,CASSLAGHFEQYF,TGTGCCAGCAGCTTAGCCGGACACTTCGAGCAGTACTTC
NA,TRBV6-5,TRBJ2-2,TRBD1,CASSQWDSTTGELFF,TGTGCCAGCAGTCAGTGGGACAGCACTACCGGGGAGCTGTTTTTT
many,TRBV7-8,TRBJ1-4,NA,CASSLPGEEKLFF,TGTGCCAGCAGTTTACCTGGGGAAGAAAAACTGTTTTTT
few,TRBV4-3,TRBJ2-3,TRBD2,CASSPLGGSTDTQYF,TGCGCCAGCAGCCCTCTCGGCGGGAGTACAGATACGCAGTATTTT
NA,TRBV5-1,TRBJ1-2,NA,CASGTLSNRDGYTF,TGCGCCAGCGGGACCCTGTCTAACAGGGATGGCTACACCTTC
NA,TRBV19,TRBJ2-3,NA,CASSYSDTQYF,TGTGCCAGTAGTTACTCAGATACGCAGTATTTT
many,TRBV20-1,TRBJ2-7,TRBD2,CSARDLGRDSTYEQYF,TGCAGTGCTAGAGATCTAGGGAGGGACTCGACTTACGAGCAGTACTTC
many,TRBV7-3,TRBJ1-1,NA,CASSLGPWQGTMNTEAFF,TGTGCCAGCAGCTTAGGGCCCTGGCAGGGTACGATGAACACTGAAGCTTTCTTT
NA,TRBV20-1,TRBJ2-2,TRBD2,CSARESPGLAGEVWTGELFF,TGCAGTGCTAGAGAAAGTCCGGGACTAGCGGGAGAGGTCTGGACCGGGGAGCTGTTTTTT
few,TRBV6-2/TRBV6-3,TRBJ1-4,NA,CASSYSSGRGEKLFF,TGTGCCAGCAGTTACTCGAGTGGACGGGGAGAAAAACTGTTTTTT
many,TRBV7-2,TRBJ1-2,NA,CASSLGGPDRYGYTF,TGTGCCAGCAGCTTAGGGGGCCCAGACCGCTATGGCTACACCTTC
NA,TRBV20-1,TRBJ2-3,NA,CSAQLDTQYF,TGCAGTGCCCAACTAGATACGCAGTATTTT
NA,TRBV7-2,TRBJ2-7,NA,CASSPYGKRVGGSYEQYF,TGTGCCAGCAGCCCCTACGGCAAGCGGGTGGGTGGGTCCTACGAGCAGTACTTC
many,TRBV7-2,TRBJ2-7,NA,CASSLVASDYYEQYF,TGTGCCAGCAGCTTAGTGGCTAGTGATTACTACGAGCAGTACTTC
few,TRBV7-9,TRBJ2-1,TRBD2,CASSNPGGVSSYNEQFF,TGTGCCAGCAGCAACCCGGGAGGCGTGAGCTCCTACAATGAGCAGTTCTTC